This TCR beta chain was retrieved from a study of blood T cells in healthy people across ages. There were healthy Caucasian individuals from Russia, aged roughly 6 to 100, serving as donors. Then a second PCR, running about 7 to 11 cycles, was carried out with a sample-barcoded 5' primer and a J-beta primer mix. Using its own MiXCR run on the 5' RACE reads, TCRdb lists one record per CDR3 protein. The data contain about 970,000 distinct CDR3 sequences, roughly 51% of them singletons. The source is a woman aged 60-75 years in good health. Sequencing input: blood.

The CDR3: CASSLGHVAASPSDTQYF. The CDR3 nucleotides read TGTGCCAGCAGCTTAGGACATGTGGCTGCTAGCCCTTCAGATACGCAGTATTTT. The chain recombines TRBV7-2 with TRBJ2-3; a weak D match, TRBD2 (5 bases). The germline CDR1 and CDR2 sequences are SGHTA and FQGNSA. Deletions cut 1 base from V and 4 bases from J, with 21 bases between. CDR3 length: 18 amino acids.